These 26 T cell receptor beta chains share one sample of origin, sequenced in a study of blood T cells in healthy people across ages. The second PCR ran roughly 7 to 11 cycles with a sample-barcoded 5' primer and J-beta primers. TCRdb re-derived calls from the 5' RACE reads in MiXCR, one entry per CDR3 protein. Seen here are 700,000 to 900,000 distinct CDR3 sequences, 20% to 30% observed once, and the top ten hold 2.5% to 3.5%. This sample was also put to use in a study of T cells of mothers and their children.

Sequencing input: blood. The receptors were gathered from a boy aged 10-17 years in good health.

The chain carries TRBV29-1 and TRBJ1-1, with D possibly being TRBD1 (5 bases). Germline V lookup: CDR1 SQVTM, CDR2 ANQGSEA. Trimming stripped 3 bases from V and 4 bases from J, with 9 bases between. This CDR3 region has 12 residues. CDR3 region: CSVDRVGTEAFF. Written as DNA, the CDR3 is TGCAGCGTTGACAGGGTTGGCACTGAAGCTTTCTTT.

The chain carries TRBV15 and TRBJ2-5; TRBD2 is a possible D gene (6 bases). Germline V gives CDR1 LNHNV, CDR2 YYDKDF (reference sequence). The CDR3 spans 15 residues. V lost 6 bases and J lost 3, with 17 bases in between. The CDR3 spells CATRRGGTPKETQYF. Written as DNA, the CDR3 is TGTGCCACCAGGCGGGGCGGGACTCCTAAAGAGACCCAGTACTTC.

This sequence joins TRBV7-9 and TRBJ2-5; 13 positions agree with TRBD2. Trimming cost V 4 bases and J 10 bases; bases outside gene matches: 6. CDR3 length: 14 amino acids. CDR1 is SEHNR, CDR2 FQNEAQ, per germline (reference sequence). CDR3 protein: CASSSGLAGDIQYF. As DNA, the CDR3 is TGTGCCAGCAGCTCCGGACTAGCGGGGGATATCCAGTACTTC.

The chain couples TRBV10-2 to TRBJ2-7; D possibly matches TRBD1 or TRBD2 (6 bases each). The germline V and J ends were trimmed by 3 bases and 2 bases, with 17 bases remaining between them. In germline, CDR1 is WSHSY, CDR2 SAAADI. The CDR3 is 16 amino acids. This chain's CDR3 is CASSDWRGRVTYEQYF. The CDR3 DNA sequence: TGCGCCAGCAGTGACTGGAGGGGGAGAGTCACCTACGAGCAGTACTTC.

This clonotype showed up just a few times. The V call is TRBV7-2, the J call TRBJ1-2, with D uncertain. The CDR3 loop spans 14 amino acids. The V gene lost 1 base and the J gene lost 2 bases, with 8 bases spanning the gap. Germline V CDR1 and CDR2: SGHTA, FQGNSA. This CDR3 reads CASSLGRLNYGYTF. The DNA of the CDR3 is TGTGCCAGCAGCTTAGGCAGGCTAAACTATGGCTACACCTTC.

A few counts support this clonotype. The chain employs TRBV7-9 and TRBJ2-1, with D perhaps TRBD2 (5 bases). This CDR3 region has 14 residues. The V end was cut by 2 bases, the J end by 6 bases, with 11 bases between. In germline, CDR1 is SEHNR, CDR2 FQNEAQ (reference sequence). CDR3 residues: CASSLNGVGNEQFF. Here the CDR3 DNA reads TGTGCCAGCAGCTTAAACGGGGTCGGCAATGAGCAGTTCTTC.

The rearrangement uses TRBV3-1 and TRBJ2-5, with D perhaps given as TRBD1 or TRBD2 (5 bases each). This CDR3 is built from 17 residues. Between the trimmed V and J ends, which lost 1 base and 5 bases, there was a span of 20 bases. CDR1 LGHDT and CDR2 YNNKEL come from the germline V gene (reference sequence). The CDR3 is CASSQGPGPAPPETQYF. The DNA for the CDR3 is TGTGCCAGCAGCCAAGGGCCGGGGCCAGCTCCCCCCGAGACCCAGTACTTC.

CDR3 residues: CASSPTGSWGNQPQHF. CDR3 DNA sequence: TGCGCCAGCAGCCCCACAGGGAGTTGGGGCAATCAGCCCCAGCATTTT. The rearrangement joins TRBV5-1 to TRBJ1-5; possibly TRBD1 for D (6 bases). This CDR3 comprises 16 residues. V was trimmed by 4 bases and J by 2 bases, leaving 16 bases between them. Germline V gene sequence: CDR1 SGHRS, CDR2 YFSETQ.

V usage is TRBV5-1 and J usage is TRBJ2-5; 7 bases agree with TRBD1. The V gene end was trimmed by 2 bases and the J gene end by 2 bases; junction bases not matched to a gene: 3. CDR3 size: 14 residues. CDR1 and CDR2 (germline): SGHRS, YFSETQ. The CDR3 is CASSFGTAQETQYF. CDR3 nucleotides: TGCGCCAGCAGCTTCGGGACAGCTCAAGAGACCCAGTACTTC.

Remarks on this clonotype: Mismatch with germline at one junction end may stem from a read error. The chain carries TRBV6-6 and TRBJ1-4; no clear D gene. The CDR3 has 13 residues. Germline CDR1 is MNHNY and CDR2 is SVGAGI (reference sequence). The CDR3 DNA reads TGTGCCAGCAGTTACTCGATCGGGGTCGAGTTTGGTTTT. This sequence encodes CASSYSIGVEFGF.

The rearrangement joins TRBV29-1 to TRBJ2-1, with D possibly TRBD1 on 5 matching bases. The length of the CDR3 is 14 residues. Germline V gene lookup returns CDR1 SQVTM and CDR2 ANQGSEA. Trimming took off 5 bases at V and 0 bases at J, with 11 bases between the two ends. CDR3 DNA: TGCAGCGTTCAGTTAGGGGACTCCTACAATGAGCAGTTCTTC. Translated, it gives CSVQLGDSYNEQFF.

This clonotype was seen many times. The junction shows a germline mismatch at one end, possibly a read error. This chain uses TRBV5-1 with TRBJ2-5, with D perhaps TRBD1 or TRBD2 (6 bases each). The J call may be wrong; the DNA end is better matched by TRBJ2-1. Germline lookup yields CDR1 SGHRS and CDR2 YFSETQ. This CDR3 region has 13 residues. The CDR3 DNA reads TGTGCCAGCAGCTTAGGGGGGCCCAATGAGCAGTTCTTC. Amino acids: CASSLGGPNEQFF.

Only a few counts were recorded for this clonotype. J is TRBJ1-1 and V is TRBV7-9; TRBD1 matches 7 bases. J lost 10 bases, V lost 5 bases, and 7 bases had no gene match. The germline CDR1 and CDR2 sequences are SEHNR and FQNEAQ (reference sequence). The CDR3 extends over 12 amino acids. CDR3 protein: CASSPGGAGAFF. In nucleotides, the CDR3 is TGTGCCAGCAGCCCAGGGGGGGCGGGAGCTTTCTTT.

This clonotype was observed a handful of times. The chain links TRBV28 to TRBJ2-4, with 7 bases that match TRBD1. Germline-derived CDR1 and CDR2 are MDHEN and SYDVKM. This CDR3 is 15 amino acids long. The junction had 11 bases not matched to a gene; V was cut back by 5 bases and J by 7 bases. CDR3 in amino acids: CASSTPGQLNNIQYF. Here the CDR3 DNA reads TGTGCCAGCAGTACACCGGGACAGTTAAATAACATTCAGTACTTC.

In this sample, this clonotype turned up a few times. This chain links TRBV7-8 with TRBJ1-1, with D hard to call. In germline, CDR1 is SGHVS, CDR2 FQNEAQ. V lost 4 bases to trimming and J lost 3 bases, with 9 bases between them. This CDR3 is built from 13 residues. The CDR3 loop reads CASSWGGDTEAFF. CDR3 coding DNA: TGTGCCAGCAGCTGGGGTGGGGACACTGAAGCTTTCTTT.

J is TRBJ2-5 and V is TRBV5-1, with 9 positions matching TRBD1. Per germline, CDR1 SGHRS and CDR2 YFSETQ. The CDR3 is made up of 15 amino acids. V lost 5 bases, J lost 2 bases, and 7 bases stayed unmatched. In DNA form, the CDR3 reads TGCGCCAGCAGTTGGGCCGGGACAGGGCAAGAGACCCAGTACTTC. It codes for CASSWAGTGQETQYF.

The rearrangement links TRBV7-8 to TRBJ2-5; D could derive from TRBD1 or TRBD2 (6 bases each). V lost 5 bases and J lost 5, with 18 bases in between. Per germline, CDR1 SGHVS and CDR2 FQNEAQ. This CDR3 has 15 residues. DNA of the CDR3: TGTGCCAGCAGCCTCCCTGGAGGGGGGAGGGAGACCCAGTACTTC. Translating gives CASSLPGGGRETQYF.

CDR3 nucleotide sequence: TGTGCCAGCAGTTTATCGCCTTCTGGAATCTCCTACGAGCAGTACTTC. Translating gives CASSLSPSGISYEQYF. This chain links TRBV27 with TRBJ2-7, with D unresolved. The CDR3 has 16 amino acids. CDR1 and CDR2 (germline): MNHEY, SMNVEV (reference sequence). V lost 0 bases to trimming and J lost 0 bases, with 12 bases between them.

This clonotype was observed a few times. The V and J genes are TRBV5-1 and TRBJ1-4; D is unresolved. Trimming cost V 0 bases and J 0 bases, with 6 bases left between them. The CDR3 totals 15 residues. Germline CDR1 and CDR2: SGHRS and YFSETQ. The CDR3: CASSLARATNEKLFF. The CDR3 bases are TGCGCCAGCAGCTTGGCCCGGGCAACTAATGAAAAACTGTTTTTT.

This clonotype was detected only a few times. The V call is TRBV6-5, the J call TRBJ1-2; D perhaps matches TRBD1 (6 bases). V was clipped by 7 bases and J by 3 bases, with 15 bases between them. The germline V gene encodes CDR1 MNHEY and CDR2 SVGAGI. The CDR3 length is 14 residues. The CDR3 here is CASNRVGGDYGYTF. The CDR3 bases are TGTGCCAGCAATCGGGTAGGGGGAGACTATGGCTACACCTTC.

In its sample, this clonotype was seen a few times. V usage is TRBV27 and J usage is TRBJ1-5; TRBD1 matches at 8 bases. The CDR3 has 15 amino acids. Looked up from germline, CDR1 is MNHEY and CDR2 is SMNVEV (reference sequence). Trimming removed 6 bases from V and 5 bases from J; junction bases left unmatched: 9. The CDR3 reads CASRPTGGVHQPQHF. CDR3 nucleotides: TGTGCCAGCAGGCCCACAGGGGGGGTACATCAGCCCCAGCATTTT.

This sequence joins TRBV3-1 and TRBJ1-2, with no clear D. Trimming left V 1 base short and J 8 bases short, with 20 bases between. This CDR3 contains 16 residues. CDR1 is LGHDT and CDR2 is YNNKEL in the germline V gene (reference sequence). As DNA, the CDR3 is TGTGCCAGCAGCCAAGGTTCCATGGGAGGGAGTGACGGCTACACCTTC. Protein: CASSQGSMGGSDGYTF.

This sequence joins TRBV6-1 and TRBJ2-5; maybe TRBD2 (6 bases). The length of the CDR3 is 16 residues. Germline V lookup: CDR1 MNHNS, CDR2 SASEGT. Trimming stripped 2 bases from V and 5 bases from J, with 18 bases between. CDR3 in DNA: TGTGCCAGCAGTGAATATCCTGCGAGCGGGTGGGAGACCCAGTACTTC. Residues: CASSEYPASGWETQYF.

The V gene is TRBV7-9, the J gene TRBJ2-5, with D maybe TRBD1 (6 bases). Germline V CDR1 and CDR2: SEHNR, FQNEAQ (reference sequence). There are 16 residues in the CDR3. The V end was cut by 4 bases, the J end by 5 bases, with 20 bases between. The CDR3 loop reads CASSSIYRESWETQYF. DNA of the CDR3: TGTGCCAGCAGCTCAATCTACAGGGAATCGTGGGAGACCCAGTACTTC.

The rearrangement uses TRBV9 and TRBJ1-6; no reliable D call. V shed 2 bases and J shed 5 bases, with 8 bases lying between them. CDR3 length equals 14 residues. CDR1 is SGDLS and CDR2 is YYNGEE in the germline V gene. Written as DNA, the CDR3 is TGTGCCAGCAGCGTCGGCAATGATAATTCACCCCTCCACTTT. Translating gives CASSVGNDNSPLHF.

This clonotype was observed a single time. The chain links TRBV12-3 or TRBV12-4 to TRBJ1-2, with no clear D. The CDR3 consists of 14 residues. V dropped 3 bases and J dropped 4 bases, with 12 bases sitting between them. CDR3 in amino acids: CASSFGRPTYGYTF. In nucleotides, the CDR3 is TGTGCCAGCAGTTTCGGTCGACCAACCTATGGCTACACCTTC.